A selection of T cell receptor beta chains follows, all from one sample in a study of radiotherapy plus CTLA-4 blockade in lung cancer. Profiled with immunoSEQ multiplex PCR; TCRdb holds only in-frame clones, not every one. The sample lists about 97,000 clones, roughly 74% seen once, with about 3% in the top ten. The sequencing used peripheral blood, collected from a patient treated with radiotherapy plus ipilimumab. The source is a human donor with non-small cell lung cancer who had a partial response to radiotherapy plus ipilimumab. Some clones in this sample may be carry-over from other donors' samples. Both conserved end residues are part of each CDR3. D genes are given only for firm matches. Only part of the rows carry a size: once, few, many, or a class if the clone is expanded.

TRBD2,TRBV30,.,TRBJ2-5,TGTGCCTGGAGTGTAAAGGGGAGCGGGGGGACTAAGGAGACCCAGTACTTC,CAWSVKGSGGTKETQYF
.,TRBV28,few,TRBJ2-2,TGTGCCAGCGGCCTGGACAGGAACACCGGGGAGCTGTTTTTT,CASGLDRNTGELFF
.,TRBV2,.,TRBJ2-4,TGTGCCAGCAGTGGAGGGGGTTCGATAAACATTCAGTACTTC,CASSGGGSINIQYF
.,TRBV7-2,.,TRBJ2-5,TGTGCCAGCAGCTTTAGAGGTCCAGGGGAGACCCAGTACTTC,CASSFRGPGETQYF
TRBD2,TRBV5-1,.,TRBJ2-2,TGCGCCAGCAGCTGGACTAGCGGGAGCCCGGCGGTCGGGGAGCTGTTTTTT,CASSWTSGSPAVGELFF
TRBD1,TRBV15,.,TRBJ1-4,TGTGCCACCAGCAGAGGACAGGGTTTCAATGAAAAACTGTTTTTT,CATSRGQGFNEKLFF
.,TRBV2,few,TRBJ2-7,TGTGCCAGCAGTGGCGACACACAAGCCTCCGGCGAGCAGTACTTC,CASSGDTQASGEQYF
.,TRBV6-1,.,TRBJ1-2,TGTGCCAGCAATGACCCCAGGATTAACTATGGCTACACCTTC,CASNDPRINYGYTF
TRBD2,TRBV4-2,.,TRBJ2-3,TGTGCCAGCAGCCAAGATAGGTCGCGGGGACTAGTGGAATCCCCGAATACGCAGTATTTT,CASSQDRSRGLVESPNTQYF
.,TRBV21-1,medium-sized,TRBJ1-1,TGTGCCAGCAGCACCGGACTGGCCTTAAGTGCTTTCTTT,CASSTGLALSAFF
TRBD1,TRBV6-1,.,TRBJ1-2,TGTGCCAGCAGGTGGACAGGGAACTATGGCTACACCTTC,CASRWTGNYGYTF
TRBD2,TRBV7-6,.,TRBJ2-1,TGTGCCAGCAGCTCGCTAGCGGGGGGGAGCTCCTACAATGAGCAGTTCTTC,CASSSLAGGSSYNEQFF
.,TRBV11-2,.,TRBJ2-7,TGTGCCAGCAGCTTAAACGGGCTAGCAGACTACGAGCAGTACTTC,CASSLNGLADYEQYF
TRBD2,TRBV10-2,.,TRBJ2-1,TGCGCCAGCAGGATACTCGGGACTAGCGCCAATGAGCAGTTCTTC,CASRILGTSANEQFF
.,TRBV19,.,TRBJ1-5,TGTGCCGCTTCGGGCAGGGGTTTCTCAACTCAGCCCCAGCATTTT,CAASGRGFSTQPQHF
.,TRBV28,.,TRBJ1-1,TGTGCCAGCTCAAGGGCGGGGGTGAACACTGAAGCTTTCTTT,CASSRAGVNTEAFF
TRBD1,TRBV7-9,.,TRBJ2-5,TGTGCCAGCAGCCACGGACAGGGATGGGGAGAGACCCAGTACTTC,CASSHGQGWGETQYF
TRBD1,TRBV19,.,TRBJ2-5,TGTGCCACTACCGACAGGGGGCGGGAAGAGACCCAGTACTTC,CATTDRGREETQYF
TRBD1,TRBV19,.,TRBJ1-2,TGTGCCAGTAGTACCCAGACAGGGGTGCACTATGGCTACACCTTC,CASSTQTGVHYGYTF
.,TRBV6-5,few,TRBJ1-5,TGTGCCAGCAGCCTAGGACAGAGCAATCAGCCCCAGCATTTT,CASSLGQSNQPQHF
.,TRBV4-2,.,TRBJ1-5,TGTGCCAGCAGCCAAGGTGCGTATCAGCCCCAGCATTTT,CASSQGAYQPQHF
.,TRBV7-3,.,TRBJ2-3,TGTGCCAGCAGCCCCTTAGAAACCACAGATACGCAGTATTTT,CASSPLETTDTQYF
TRBD1,TRBV11-2,.,TRBJ2-3,TGTGCCAGCAGCTCCGGTGGACAGGCAGATACGCAGTATTTT,CASSSGGQADTQYF
.,TRBV7-2,.,TRBJ1-5,TGTGCCAGCAGCTTAACCTCGGGCAATCAGCCCCAGCATTTT,CASSLTSGNQPQHF
TRBD2,TRBV28,.,TRBJ2-7,TGTGCCAGCAGTCCCATCCTAGCGGGTACCTACGAGCAGTACTTC,CASSPILAGTYEQYF
TRBD2,TRBV6-1,.,TRBJ2-5,TGTGCCAGCAGTGCACAGACTAGCGGGGCAGAGACCCAGTACTTC,CASSAQTSGAETQYF
TRBD2,TRBV7-3,.,TRBJ2-2,TGTGCCAGCAGCTCCTCTGGGGGGGGAAACACCGGGGAGCTGTTTTTT,CASSSSGGGNTGELFF
TRBD1,TRBV5-1,few,TRBJ2-2,TGTGCCAGCAGCTTGGTACAGGGGGACACCGGGGAGCTGTTTTTT,CASSLVQGDTGELFF
.,TRBV7-8,.,TRBJ2-5,TGTGCCAGCAGCTCTAACTCGCTCCCCGGGGAGACCCAGTACTTC,CASSSNSLPGETQYF
TRBD1,TRBV19,.,TRBJ1-5,TGTGCCAGTAGTGGGACAGGGGGACGGCAGCCCCAGCATTTT,CASSGTGGRQPQHF
.,TRBV7-9,.,TRBJ1-2,TGTGCCAGCAGCCCCCTTTCTAACTATGGCTACACCTTC,CASSPLSNYGYTF
TRBD1,TRBV7-2,few,TRBJ1-5,TGTGCCAGCAGCCAACAGCCGGGGACAGCCGAGCATTTT,CASSQQPGTAEHF
.,TRBV6-5,.,TRBJ2-1,TGTGCCAGCAGTTATGTTACAGGGTCAGGCAGTGAGCAGTTCTTC,CASSYVTGSGSEQFF
TRBD2,TRBV9,.,TRBJ2-1,TGTGCCAGCAGCGTAGGGCTAGCGGGACACGGCTCCTACAATGAGCAGTTCTTC,CASSVGLAGHGSYNEQFF